This TCR beta chain was captured in a study of molecular identifiers for immune sequencing clone quantification. As for this clonotype: Antigen specificity is unknown.

TCRdb re-derived calls from the PCR reads in MiXCR, one entry per CDR3 protein. The sample lists nearly 55,000 distinct CDR3 sequences, roughly a third occurring once. CDR3 length: 19 residues. Study outcomes and limitations: Clones above 20 RNA copies held over 97% of effector molecules, under 1% in naive cells.

Between roughly 18,000 and 1,100,000 sorted cells, with 10%, 30% or 50% RNA, yielded naive CD8 libraries. This sequence was found in a human donor in good health. Some libraries in this study had Jurkat cell RNA spiked in. The chain couples TRBV21-1 to TRBJ2-1; the table's D call, TRBD2, has no DNA check behind it. TRBV21-1 is listed as a pseudogene. Sequencing used naive CD8+ T cells from blood, with Jurkat cell RNA spiked in. The sample's subset: FACS-sorted CD8+CD4-CCR7+CD45RA+ naive T cells. CDR3 loop: CASSKAMRTSGRRRNEQFF. CDR3 sequence (DNA): TGTGCCAGCAGCAAAGCAATGAGGACTAGCGGGAGAAGAAGAAATGAGCAGTTCTTC.